Listed below are T cell receptor beta chains from one sample, sequenced in a study of T-cell reconstitution after alpha-beta-depleted transplantation in children. TCRdb re-derived calls from the PCR reads in MiXCR, one entry per CDR3 protein. The table has roughly 90,000 distinct CDR3 sequences, 10% to 15% seen once. The sequencing here drew on PBMCs from the stem cell graft donor, taken from the stem cell graft. The receptors were sampled from a human donor who donated a stem cell graft to a child with inherited bone marrow failure. CDR3s include the opening cysteine and the closing phenylalanine or tryptophan. The D gene is left open where the match is weak. The listing skips clone size in some rows; elsewhere it reads once, few, many or a size class.

V gene: TRBV4-3; D gene: NA; clone size: many; J gene: TRBJ2-5; CDR3 DNA: TGCGCCAGCAGCCAAGAAGCTGCGCAAGAGACCCAGTACTTC; CDR3 protein: CASSQEAAQETQYF
V gene: TRBV7-2; D gene: NA; clone size: NA; J gene: TRBJ2-1; CDR3 DNA: TGTGCCAGCAGCTTCCCTGCCGGGACCCAAGATTTCTATGAGCAGTTCTTC; CDR3 protein: CASSFPAGTQDFYEQFF
V gene: TRBV27; D gene: TRBD2; clone size: many; J gene: TRBJ2-3; CDR3 DNA: TGTGCCAGCAGTTTATCGGGGTGGGCGGGGGGTAGCACAGATACGCAGTATTTT; CDR3 protein: CASSLSGWAGGSTDTQYF
V gene: TRBV20-1; D gene: TRBD1; clone size: many; J gene: TRBJ2-7; CDR3 DNA: TGCAGTGCCGGACAGGGGGACGAGCAGTACTTC; CDR3 protein: CSAGQGDEQYF
V gene: TRBV11-2; D gene: TRBD2; clone size: many; J gene: TRBJ2-1; CDR3 DNA: TGTGCCAGCAGACTAGCGGTCTACAATGAGCAGTTCTTC; CDR3 protein: CASRLAVYNEQFF
V gene: TRBV18; D gene: NA; clone size: many; J gene: TRBJ1-1; CDR3 DNA: TGTGCCAGCTCACCAGGGTATGTTGTTAGGGCTGAAGCTTTCTTT; CDR3 protein: CASSPGYVVRAEAFF
V gene: TRBV10-3; D gene: NA; clone size: many; J gene: TRBJ2-7; CDR3 DNA: TGTGCCATCAGTGATACGGCGGGGAAAGGACACTACGAGCAGTACTTC; CDR3 protein: CAISDTAGKGHYEQYF
V gene: TRBV7-2; D gene: NA; clone size: many; J gene: TRBJ2-3; CDR3 DNA: TGTGCCAGCAGCTTAGTGGTGGCGGCCACAGATACGCAGTATTTT; CDR3 protein: CASSLVVAATDTQYF
V gene: TRBV28; D gene: NA; clone size: NA; J gene: TRBJ2-1; CDR3 DNA: TGTGCCAGCACGGAGGGGGCGAGGAATGAGCAGTTCTTC; CDR3 protein: CASTEGARNEQFF
V gene: TRBV11-2; D gene: NA; clone size: many; J gene: TRBJ1-4; CDR3 DNA: TGTGCCAGCAGCCGGAGATCAACTAATGAAAAACTGTTTTTT; CDR3 protein: CASSRRSTNEKLFF
V gene: TRBV7-8; D gene: TRBD1; clone size: many; J gene: TRBJ2-3; CDR3 DNA: TGTGCCAGCAGCTTTGGGACAGGGATTCAGTATTTT; CDR3 protein: CASSFGTGIQYF
V gene: TRBV15; D gene: NA; clone size: many; J gene: TRBJ2-3; CDR3 DNA: TGTGCCACCAGCAGGGCCTTCAGCCCAGATACGCAGTATTTT; CDR3 protein: CATSRAFSPDTQYF
V gene: TRBV7-3; D gene: NA; clone size: many; J gene: TRBJ1-1; CDR3 DNA: TGTGCCAGCAGCTTCGGGGGCAGTGAGCTGAACACTGAAGCTTTCTTT; CDR3 protein: CASSFGGSELNTEAFF
V gene: TRBV7-8; D gene: NA; clone size: NA; J gene: TRBJ1-2; CDR3 DNA: TGTGCCAGCAGCCCTGGACAGAATGCGAACTATGGCTACACCTTC; CDR3 protein: CASSPGQNANYGYTF
V gene: TRBV5-1; D gene: NA; clone size: NA; J gene: TRBJ1-3; CDR3 DNA: TGCGCCAGCAGCCCCCGCAGCTCTGGAAACACCATATATTTT; CDR3 protein: CASSPRSSGNTIYF
V gene: TRBV7-2; D gene: NA; clone size: many; J gene: TRBJ1-6; CDR3 DNA: TGTGCCAGCAGCTTAGTCTTCCGGGGGTTGAGGAATTCACCCCTCCACTTT; CDR3 protein: CASSLVFRGLRNSPLHF
V gene: TRBV5-1; D gene: TRBD1; clone size: many; J gene: TRBJ2-2; CDR3 DNA: TGCGCCAGCAGCTGGGGACAGGGGACGCCCGGGGAGCTGTTTTTT; CDR3 protein: CASSWGQGTPGELFF
V gene: TRBV29-1; D gene: NA; clone size: many; J gene: TRBJ2-7; CDR3 DNA: TGCAGCGTTTCCGGGGGAGAGGGCTACGAGCAGTACTTC; CDR3 protein: CSVSGGEGYEQYF
V gene: TRBV28; D gene: NA; clone size: many; J gene: TRBJ2-1; CDR3 DNA: TGTGCCAGCAGTCCCCTTGGGGAGAGCTACAATGAGCAGTTCTTC; CDR3 protein: CASSPLGESYNEQFF
V gene: TRBV12-3/TRBV12-4; D gene: NA; clone size: many; J gene: TRBJ1-6; CDR3 DNA: TGTGCCAGCAGTCTGACAGTGGATTCACCCCTCCACTTT; CDR3 protein: CASSLTVDSPLHF
V gene: TRBV7-9; D gene: NA; clone size: many; J gene: TRBJ2-7; CDR3 DNA: TGTGCCAGCAGCTTGCCGGGACACCTCTACGAGCAGTACTTC; CDR3 protein: CASSLPGHLYEQYF
V gene: TRBV29-1; D gene: TRBD2; clone size: few; J gene: TRBJ2-7; CDR3 DNA: TGCAGCGGGGGGGGGAGATCCTACGAGCAGTACTTC; CDR3 protein: CSGGGRSYEQYF
V gene: TRBV7-9; D gene: TRBD2; clone size: many; J gene: TRBJ2-3; CDR3 DNA: TGTGCCAGCAGCTTAAGGGCTAGCGGGAGTACAGATACGCAGTATTTT; CDR3 protein: CASSLRASGSTDTQYF
V gene: TRBV4-3; D gene: NA; clone size: many; J gene: TRBJ1-2; CDR3 DNA: TGCGCCAGCAGCCAAGGCTGGGGGGGTTCATATGGCTACACCTTC; CDR3 protein: CASSQGWGGSYGYTF
V gene: TRBV18; D gene: NA; clone size: NA; J gene: TRBJ2-7; CDR3 DNA: TGTGCCAGCTCACCGACGATGACCTACGAGCAGTACTTC; CDR3 protein: CASSPTMTYEQYF
V gene: TRBV18; D gene: TRBD2; clone size: many; J gene: TRBJ2-7; CDR3 DNA: TGTGCCAGCTCACTCAGCGGTAGCGGGGTATACTACGAGCAGTACTTC; CDR3 protein: CASSLSGSGVYYEQYF
V gene: TRBV9; D gene: TRBD1; clone size: many; J gene: TRBJ1-2; CDR3 DNA: TGTGCCAGCAGCTCCTTTCGGACAGGGGAAGGCTACACCTTC; CDR3 protein: CASSSFRTGEGYTF
V gene: TRBV12-3/TRBV12-4; D gene: NA; clone size: NA; J gene: TRBJ1-4; CDR3 DNA: TGTGCCAGCAGTTTGTATCCCGGGGATGAAAAACTGTTTTTT; CDR3 protein: CASSLYPGDEKLFF
V gene: TRBV5-1; D gene: NA; clone size: many; J gene: TRBJ2-1; CDR3 DNA: TGCGCCAGCAGCCCTGACCCCATGGCGGGGGCTAAAAATGAGCAGTTCTTC; CDR3 protein: CASSPDPMAGAKNEQFF
V gene: TRBV5-1; D gene: NA; clone size: many; J gene: TRBJ2-3; CDR3 DNA: TGCGCCAGCAGCTTGGGCGGGCGCACAGATACGCAGTATTTT; CDR3 protein: CASSLGGRTDTQYF
V gene: TRBV5-1; D gene: TRBD1; clone size: many; J gene: TRBJ1-1; CDR3 DNA: TGCGCCAGCAGCTTGGCGGACAGGACGAACACTGAAGCTTTCTTT; CDR3 protein: CASSLADRTNTEAFF
V gene: TRBV20-1; D gene: TRBD1; clone size: many; J gene: TRBJ1-2; CDR3 DNA: TGCAGTGCTAGAGTAGGGACAGTTTACTATGGCTACACCTTC; CDR3 protein: CSARVGTVYYGYTF
V gene: TRBV5-1; D gene: TRBD1; clone size: many; J gene: TRBJ2-7; CDR3 DNA: TGCGCCAGCAGCACCGGGACAGGGGGCGCCGAGCAGTACTTC; CDR3 protein: CASSTGTGGAEQYF
V gene: TRBV20-1; D gene: NA; clone size: many; J gene: TRBJ1-1; CDR3 DNA: TGCAGTGCTAGGTCCGGGGCTCAGAACACTGAAGCTTTCTTT; CDR3 protein: CSARSGAQNTEAFF
V gene: TRBV20-1; D gene: TRBD1; clone size: many; J gene: TRBJ1-4; CDR3 DNA: TGCAGTGCTAGTTCGACCGGGACAGGGCCCGAAAAACTGTTTTTT; CDR3 protein: CSASSTGTGPEKLFF